These T cell receptor beta chains were read from a single sample in a study of T cells in Graves' hyperthyroidism and ophthalmopathy. TCRdb itself ran the multiplex PCR reads through MiXCR, one entry per CDR3 protein. The data show 600,000 or so distinct CDR3 sequences, with 14% seen just once and roughly 6.9% held by the top ten. Sequences were obtained from blood. The receptor source for this set is a woman between 18 and 29 years old with Graves' ophthalmopathy. The CDR3 runs from the conserved cysteine through the conserved F or W. A D gene is named only where the DNA matches it firmly. Not all rows give a size; the values are once, few, many and, for expanded clones, a class.

abundance: .
j_gene: TRBJ1-2
v_gene: TRBV19
d_gene: .
CDR3nt: TGTGCCAGTAGAAGAATCAACTATGGCTACACCTTC
CDR3aa: CASRRINYGYTF

abundance: many
j_gene: TRBJ2-1
v_gene: TRBV29-1
d_gene: TRBD2
CDR3nt: TGCAGCGTAATCGGACTAGAATCCTACAATGAGCAGTTCTTC
CDR3aa: CSVIGLESYNEQFF

abundance: many
j_gene: TRBJ1-5
v_gene: TRBV18
d_gene: TRBD1
CDR3nt: TGTGCCAGCTCACCACGGACAGGGAGTAATCAGCCCCAGCATTTT
CDR3aa: CASSPRTGSNQPQHF

abundance: many
j_gene: TRBJ1-3
v_gene: TRBV9
d_gene: TRBD1
CDR3nt: TGTGCCAGCAGTAACCAGGGGGACGGAAACACCATATATTTT
CDR3aa: CASSNQGDGNTIYF

abundance: many
j_gene: TRBJ1-1
v_gene: TRBV27
d_gene: .
CDR3nt: TGTGCCAGCAGTTTTCCGACGGTGAACACTGAAGCTTTCTTT
CDR3aa: CASSFPTVNTEAFF

abundance: many
j_gene: TRBJ2-1
v_gene: TRBV29-1
d_gene: TRBD2
CDR3nt: TGCAGCGTTCCAGCGGGGCCGACATACAATGAGCAGTTCTTC
CDR3aa: CSVPAGPTYNEQFF

abundance: .
j_gene: TRBJ1-1
v_gene: TRBV5-1
d_gene: .
CDR3nt: TGCGCCAGCGGTTTGGAAACAGGGAGGGCAGCTTTCTTT
CDR3aa: CASGLETGRAAFF

abundance: .
j_gene: TRBJ2-1
v_gene: TRBV20-1
d_gene: .
CDR3nt: TGCAGTGCTCCTGGGTACGGTGAGCAGTTCTTC
CDR3aa: CSAPGYGEQFF

abundance: many
j_gene: TRBJ2-2
v_gene: TRBV2
d_gene: TRBD1
CDR3nt: TGTGCCAGCGCCGGGACAGGCGACACCGGGGAGCTGTTTTTT
CDR3aa: CASAGTGDTGELFF

abundance: many
j_gene: TRBJ2-5
v_gene: TRBV14
d_gene: TRBD1
CDR3nt: TGTGCCAGCAGCCGGACGTTCGGGACAGCCCAAGAGACCCAGTACTTC
CDR3aa: CASSRTFGTAQETQYF

abundance: many
j_gene: TRBJ2-3
v_gene: TRBV28
d_gene: .
CDR3nt: TGTGCCAGCAGTTTCCCCTCGCGCACAGATACGCAGTATTTT
CDR3aa: CASSFPSRTDTQYF

abundance: many
j_gene: TRBJ2-1
v_gene: TRBV28
d_gene: .
CDR3nt: TGTGCCAGCAGCCAGACTTCTCCCTCCTACAATGAGCAGTTCTTC
CDR3aa: CASSQTSPSYNEQFF

abundance: many
j_gene: TRBJ2-1
v_gene: TRBV6-1
d_gene: .
CDR3nt: TGTGCCAGCAGTTCAGAGACCCGGAATGAGCAGTTCTTC
CDR3aa: CASSSETRNEQFF

abundance: many
j_gene: TRBJ2-1
v_gene: TRBV28
d_gene: .
CDR3nt: TGTGCCAGCAGTTTCGCCCGGGGGACACTGAGCTCCTACAATGAGCAGTTCTTC
CDR3aa: CASSFARGTLSSYNEQFF

abundance: .
j_gene: TRBJ2-1
v_gene: TRBV20-1
d_gene: .
CDR3nt: TGCAGTGCTAGAGTACCCCGTGAGCAGTTCTTC
CDR3aa: CSARVPREQFF

abundance: many
j_gene: TRBJ1-5
v_gene: TRBV6-2/TRBV6-3
d_gene: TRBD1
CDR3nt: TGTGCCAGCAGTTACCCGACAGGGAAAGGCAGCAATCAGCCCCAGCATTTT
CDR3aa: CASSYPTGKGSNQPQHF

abundance: many
j_gene: TRBJ2-7
v_gene: TRBV7-9
d_gene: TRBD1
CDR3nt: TGTGCCATCGACCGGGACAGCATAGGTTACGAGCAGTACTTC
CDR3aa: CAIDRDSIGYEQYF